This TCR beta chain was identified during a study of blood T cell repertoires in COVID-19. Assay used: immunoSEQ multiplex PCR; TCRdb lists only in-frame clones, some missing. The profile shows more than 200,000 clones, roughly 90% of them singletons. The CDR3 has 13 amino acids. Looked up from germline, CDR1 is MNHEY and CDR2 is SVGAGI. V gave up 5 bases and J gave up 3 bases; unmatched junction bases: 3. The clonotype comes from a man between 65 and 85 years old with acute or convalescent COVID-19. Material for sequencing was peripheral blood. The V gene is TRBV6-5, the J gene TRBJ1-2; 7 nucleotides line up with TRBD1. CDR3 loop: CASSTTGDYGYTF. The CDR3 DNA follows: TGTGCCAGCAGTACAACAGGGGACTATGGCTACACCTTC.